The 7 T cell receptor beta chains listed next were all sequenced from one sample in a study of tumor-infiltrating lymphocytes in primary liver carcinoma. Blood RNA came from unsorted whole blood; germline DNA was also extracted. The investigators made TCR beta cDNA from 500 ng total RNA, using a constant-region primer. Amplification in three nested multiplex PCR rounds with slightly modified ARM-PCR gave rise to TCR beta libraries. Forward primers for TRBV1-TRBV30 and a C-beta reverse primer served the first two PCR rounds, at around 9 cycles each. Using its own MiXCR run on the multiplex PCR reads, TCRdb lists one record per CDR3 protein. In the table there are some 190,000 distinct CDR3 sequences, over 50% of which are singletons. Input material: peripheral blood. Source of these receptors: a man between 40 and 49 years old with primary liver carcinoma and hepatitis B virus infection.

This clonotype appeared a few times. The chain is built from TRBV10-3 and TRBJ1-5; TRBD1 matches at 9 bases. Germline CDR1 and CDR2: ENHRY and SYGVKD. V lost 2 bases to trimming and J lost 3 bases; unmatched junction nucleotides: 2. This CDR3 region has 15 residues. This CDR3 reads CAISEGQGSNQPQHF. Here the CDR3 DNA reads TGTGCCATCAGTGAGGGACAGGGGTCCAATCAGCCCCAGCATTTT.

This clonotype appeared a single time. The CDR3 sequence: CARNRGGWADTQYF. In DNA form, the CDR3 reads TGTGCCAGGAATAGGGGGGGATGGGCAGATACGCAGTATTTT. The chain recombines TRBV30 with TRBJ2-3; D possibly corresponds to TRBD2 (7 bases). Germline V gene lookup returns CDR1 GTSNPN and CDR2 SVGIG (reference sequence). This CDR3 is built from 14 residues. The V end was cut by 8 bases, the J end by 4 bases, with 19 bases between. Looking up the rest from reference TRBV30 and TRBJ2-3 gives the full variable domain: SQTIHQWPATLVQPVGSPLSLECTVEGTSNPNLYWYRQAAGRGLQLLFYSVGIGQISSEVPQNLSASRPQDRQFILSSKKLLLSDSGFYLCARNRGGWADTQYFGPGTRLTVL.

The CDR3 spells CAISALLAGGYNEQFF. The CDR3 DNA reads TGTGCCATCAGTGCCTTACTAGCGGGAGGGTACAATGAGCAGTTCTTC. This chain links TRBV10-3 with TRBJ2-1; 13 bases agree with TRBD2. CDR3 length: 16 residues. CDR1 is ENHRY, CDR2 SYGVKD, per germline. Trimming cost V 4 bases and J 4 bases; bases outside gene matches: 4.

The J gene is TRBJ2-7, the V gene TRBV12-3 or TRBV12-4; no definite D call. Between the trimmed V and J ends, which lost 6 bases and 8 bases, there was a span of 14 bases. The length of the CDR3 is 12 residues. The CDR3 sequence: CASSPLGVKQYF. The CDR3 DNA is TGTGCCAGCAGCCCTCTTGGGGTGAAGCAGTACTTC.

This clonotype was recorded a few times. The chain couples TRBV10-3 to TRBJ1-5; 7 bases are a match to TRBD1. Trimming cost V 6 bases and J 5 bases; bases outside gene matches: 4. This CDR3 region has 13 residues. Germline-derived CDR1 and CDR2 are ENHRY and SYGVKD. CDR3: CAISRQGDQPQHF. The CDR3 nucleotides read TGTGCCATCAGCCGACAGGGCGATCAGCCCCAGCATTTT.

The CDR3: CASSQEFLGGPEAFF. In DNA, the CDR3 is TGTGCCAGCAGCCAAGAATTCTTGGGGGGCCCTGAAGCTTTCTTT. The chain combines TRBV14 with TRBJ1-1; perhaps TRBD1 as D (6 bases). This CDR3 is built from 15 residues. Trimming pared 0 bases from V and 6 bases from J, leaving 14 bases between. The germline gives CDR1 SGHDN, CDR2 FVKESK.

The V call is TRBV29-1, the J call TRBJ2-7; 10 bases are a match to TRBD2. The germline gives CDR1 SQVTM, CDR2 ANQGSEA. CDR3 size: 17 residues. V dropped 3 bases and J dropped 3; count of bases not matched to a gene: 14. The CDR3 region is CSVEGEEGLARNYEQYF. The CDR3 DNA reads TGCAGCGTTGAGGGGGAAGAGGGACTAGCGAGGAACTACGAGCAGTACTTC.